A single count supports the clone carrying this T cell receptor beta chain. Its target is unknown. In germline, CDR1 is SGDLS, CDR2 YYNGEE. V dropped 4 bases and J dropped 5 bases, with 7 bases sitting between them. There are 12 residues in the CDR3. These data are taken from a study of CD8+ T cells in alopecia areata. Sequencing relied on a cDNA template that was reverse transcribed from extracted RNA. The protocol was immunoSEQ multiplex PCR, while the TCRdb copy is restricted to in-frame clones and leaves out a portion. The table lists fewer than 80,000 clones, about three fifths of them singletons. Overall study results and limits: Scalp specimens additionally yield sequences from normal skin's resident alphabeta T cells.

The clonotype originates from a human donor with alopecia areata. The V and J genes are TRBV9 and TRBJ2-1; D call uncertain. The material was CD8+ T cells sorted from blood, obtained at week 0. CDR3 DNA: TGTGCCAGCAGCCCACCCCACAATGAGCAGTTCTTC. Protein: CASSPPHNEQFF.